The clone carrying this T cell receptor (beta chain) was seen at least ten times. This sample is drawn from a study of T cells in Graves' hyperthyroidism and ophthalmopathy. The junction had 4 bases not matched to a gene; V was cut back by 3 bases and J by 6 bases. Per germline, CDR1 SGHAT and CDR2 FQNNGV. The CDR3 extends over 15 amino acids. The CDR3 regions of TCR beta were amplified from RNA transcripts. A first-round RT-PCR of the TCR CDR3 used the HTBI primer set. Via MiXCR, TCRdb re-called the multiplex PCR reads, giving one row per CDR3 protein. The data hold roughly 400,000 distinct CDR3 sequences, with about an eighth observed a single time.

V is TRBV11-2 and J is TRBJ2-3, with 12 bases that match TRBD2. Sequenced input: blood. The clonotype comes from a man aged 50-59 years with Graves' ophthalmopathy. The CDR3 is CASSLLAGGRDTQYF. CDR3 nucleotide sequence: TGTGCCAGCAGCTTGCTAGCGGGAGGGAGGGATACGCAGTATTTT. The whole variable domain, remainder taken from reference TRBV11-2 and TRBJ2-3, is EAGVAQSPRYKIIEKRQSVAFWCNPISGHATLYWYQQILGQGPKLLIQFQNNGVVDDSQLPKDRFSAERLKGVDSTLKIQPAKLEDSAVYLCASSLLAGGRDTQYFGPGTRLTVL.